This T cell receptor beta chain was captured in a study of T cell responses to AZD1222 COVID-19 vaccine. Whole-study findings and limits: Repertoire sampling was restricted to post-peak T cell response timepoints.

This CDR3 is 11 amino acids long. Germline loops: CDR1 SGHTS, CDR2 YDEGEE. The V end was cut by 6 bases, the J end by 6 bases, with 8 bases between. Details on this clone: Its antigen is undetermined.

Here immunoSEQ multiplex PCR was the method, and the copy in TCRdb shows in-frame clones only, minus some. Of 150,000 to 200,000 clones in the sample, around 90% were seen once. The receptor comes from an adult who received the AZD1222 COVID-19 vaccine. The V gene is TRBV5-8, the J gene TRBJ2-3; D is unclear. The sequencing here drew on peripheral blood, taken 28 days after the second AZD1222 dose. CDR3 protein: CASNQGDTQYF. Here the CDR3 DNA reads TGTGCCAGCAATCAAGGGGATACGCAGTATTTT.